This entry lists 2 T cell receptor beta chains sequenced from one sample in a study of shared clonotypes between healthy human individuals (dated by TCRdb to 2018 to 2021). CD8 naive samples were obtained by positive selection for CCR7 among CD45RO-negative cells, yielding a CD45RA+CCR7+ population from which TemRA cells were excluded. Library construction relied on the immunoSEQ multiplex PCR assay. TCRdb carries this immuneACCESS record with in-frame sequences only. Its versions omit some clonotypes, under half of them owing to an unresolved V gene in the studies checked, with the rest unexplained. A total of about 2 million clones appear in this sample, less than 95% of them only once. The ten largest clones capture around 1% of the sample. The material sequenced was naive CD8+ T cells sorted from blood. The label giving this sample's cell subset or site can be read as: CD45RA+CCR7+. Receptor source: a man aged 18 to 30 in good health.

The chain joins TRBV19 to TRBJ2-5; D gene ambiguous. V dropped 1 base and J dropped 2 bases, with 5 bases sitting between them. There are 13 residues in the CDR3. CDR1 is LNHDA, CDR2 SQIVND, per germline (reference sequence). The CDR3 nucleotides read TGTGCCAGTAGTATAGGGGTTCAAGAGACCCAGTACTTC. It translates to CASSIGVQETQYF.

The chain uses TRBV28 and TRBJ1-6; TRBD1 matches 7 bases. This CDR3 region has 14 residues. V was clipped by 6 bases and J by 5 bases; unmatched bases: 4. CDR1 and CDR2 (germline): MDHEN, SYDVKM. CDR3 sequence (DNA): TGTGCCAGCAGGGTGGGGACAGATAATTCACCCCTCCACTTT. Protein sequence: CASRVGTDNSPLHF.